This T cell receptor beta chain stems from a study of blood T cell repertoires in COVID-19. Turning to the study itself: T cells, B-cell-depleted T cells, or PBMCs supplied cDNA or gDNA.

Germline CDR1 SEHNR, CDR2 FQNEAQ (reference sequence). V was trimmed by 1 base and J by 1 base, leaving 7 bases between them. The CDR3 length is 15 residues. Clones were read by immunoSEQ multiplex PCR, and TCRdb kept only the in-frame ones, dropping some. In the table there are 300,000 to 400,000 clones, around 88% of which are singletons. One Seattle source followed patients from active infection through their disease course. The sequence was collected from a woman aged 60-75 years with COVID-19, enrolled during active disease. Sequencing was carried out using peripheral blood. The genes are TRBV7-9 and TRBJ2-2; D is unclear. Written as DNA, the CDR3 is TGTGCCAGCAGCTTAGGTAGTTTGAACACCGGGGAGCTGTTTTTT. Its translation is CASSLGSLNTGELFF.